The 26 T cell receptor beta chains in this list originate from one sample, sequenced in a study of blood T cell repertoires in COVID-19. Generated by immunoSEQ multiplex PCR, the TCRdb table keeps only in-frame clones and is missing some. Here the sample spans some 270,000 clones, about 89% being singletons. What was sequenced was peripheral blood. These receptors came from a man aged 50-59 years with acute or convalescent COVID-19.

This clone was found a few times. This chain connects TRBV7-8 to TRBJ2-2, with a tentative D call TRBD2 (5 bases). The CDR3 extends over 17 amino acids. V lost 0 bases and J lost 4, with 15 bases in between. The germline CDR1 and CDR2 sequences are SGHVS and FQNEAQ. As DNA, the CDR3 is TGTGCCAGCAGCTTAGCCCCTCTCCGGGATTCCACCGGGGAGCTGTTTTTT. As protein: CASSLAPLRDSTGELFF. Full variable domain (missing parts from reference TRBV7-8 and TRBJ2-2): GAGVSQSPRYKVAKRGQDVALRCDPISGHVSLFWYQQALGQGPEFLTYFQNEAQLDKSGLPSDRFFAERPEGSVSTLKIQRTQQEDSAVYLCASSLAPLRDSTGELFFGEGSRLTVL.

The chain combines TRBV12-3 or TRBV12-4 with TRBJ2-7; 8 bases match TRBD1. The V gene end was trimmed by 9 bases and the J gene end by 2 bases; junction bases not matched to a gene: 3. The CDR3 contains 12 residues. The CDR3 bases are TGTGCCAGTGGACAGGGAACCTACGAGCAGTACTTC. Amino acids: CASGQGTYEQYF.

J is TRBJ2-7 and V is TRBV19, with D possibly being TRBD2 (5 bases). This CDR3 is 13 amino acids long. The V end lost 5 bases, the J end lost 4 bases, and 12 bases lay between the germline ends. Germline CDR1 is LNHDA and CDR2 is SQIVND (reference sequence). For the CDR3, the DNA is TGTGCCAGTAGTTCCAGCGGTGGGTACGAGCAGTACTTC. It codes for CASSSSGGYEQYF.

The V and J genes are TRBV30 and TRBJ2-3, with D possibly matching TRBD2 (7 bases). The CDR3 runs to 14 residues. From germline, CDR1 is GTSNPN and CDR2 SVGIG (reference sequence). The ends were cut back, 3 bases at V and 3 bases at J, with 13 bases in the middle. CDR3 in amino acids: CAWSGGRGTDTQYF. The CDR3 nucleotides read TGTGCCTGGAGCGGGGGGAGGGGGACAGATACGCAGTATTTT. Together with reference TRBV30 and TRBJ2-3, the CDR3 gives the full variable domain: SQTIHQWPATLVQPVGSPLSLECTVEGTSNPNLYWYRQAAGRGLQLLFYSVGIGQISSEVPQNLSASRPQDRQFILSSKKLLLSDSGFYLCAWSGGRGTDTQYFGPGTRLTVL.

This chain links TRBV5-1 with TRBJ2-7; 8 bases map to TRBD1. Per the germline V gene, CDR1 is SGHRS and CDR2 is YFSETQ. There are 14 residues in the CDR3. V lost 1 base, J lost 6 bases, and 6 bases stayed unmatched. CDR3: CASSLRDRPSEQYF. The CDR3 DNA reads as TGCGCCAGCAGCTTGAGGGACAGGCCCTCCGAGCAGTACTTC.

This clone was picked up one time. The J gene is TRBJ2-1, the V gene TRBV19, with TRBD1 matching 8 bases. Unmatched junction bases numbered 6, after V lost 4 bases and J lost 7 bases. This CDR3 is 14 amino acids long. The germline CDR1 and CDR2 sequences are LNHDA and SQIVND (reference sequence). The CDR3 reads CASSRHRGRNEQFF. CDR3 bases: TGTGCCAGTAGTAGACACAGGGGGAGGAATGAGCAGTTCTTC.

The sample holds one count of this clone. V usage is TRBV5-4 and J usage is TRBJ2-2; D might be TRBD2 (6 bases). V was shortened by 4 bases and J by 4 bases, with 11 bases between the two germline ends. This CDR3 is 14 amino acids long. The V gene's germline CDR1 is SGHNT and CDR2 YYREEE (reference sequence). As DNA, the CDR3 is TGTGCCAGCAGCCCTATCGGGGGCACCGGGGAGCTGTTTTTT. It specifies CASSPIGGTGELFF.

In regard to this clone: In this CDR3 the conserved last residue, phenylalanine or tryptophan, is missing, so a read error is likely. The DNA is omitted, as the CDR3 cannot be located on it reliably, and the CDR3 follows TCRdb's listing. V is TRBV6-4 and J is TRBJ1-5; TRBD1 is the table's D call, not checked against the DNA. Including both end residues, the CDR3 is 11 amino acids long. Per germline, CDR1 MRHNA and CDR2 SNTAGT. The CDR3 is CASSDSTWDIL.

The V gene is TRBV7-8, the J gene TRBJ1-5, with 8 bases identical to TRBD1. The CDR3 is made up of 15 amino acids. V was clipped by 4 bases and J by 7 bases; unmatched bases: 9. Germline assignment: CDR1 SGHVS and CDR2 FQNEAQ. The CDR3 reads CASSSVGQGGQPQHF. The CDR3 nucleotides are TGTGCCAGCAGCTCTGTCGGACAGGGAGGGCAGCCCCAGCATTTT.

The chain has TRBV7-3 and TRBJ1-1; a possible D gene is TRBD1 (5 bases). The CDR3 totals 13 residues. Deletions cut 5 bases from V and 1 base from J, with 8 bases between. Germline V gene lookup returns CDR1 SGHTA and CDR2 FQGTGA. CDR3 protein: CASSTGGNTEAFF. The CDR3 region has the DNA TGTGCCAGCAGCACGGGGGGGAACACTGAAGCTTTCTTT.

The chain carries TRBV12-3 or TRBV12-4 and TRBJ1-2; no reliable D call. Between the trimmed V and J ends, which lost 4 bases and 7 bases, there was a span of 7 bases. This CDR3 has 11 amino acids. The CDR3, as DNA: TGTGCCAGCAGTTATAGAGGTGGCTACACCTTC. Its protein is CASSYRGGYTF.

The chain is built from TRBV6-5 and TRBJ2-7; D perhaps matches TRBD1 (6 bases). Germline CDR1 reads MNHEY; CDR2 reads SVGAGI. V was clipped by 2 bases and J by 2 bases, with 13 bases between them. This CDR3 comprises 15 residues. The CDR3 nucleotides read TGTGCCAGCAGTTACAGCAGGGGAACGGCCTACGAGCAGTACTTC. Amino acids: CASSYSRGTAYEQYF.

V and J are TRBV19 and TRBJ1-2; D remains unclear. Trimming left V 1 base short and J 8 bases short, with 14 bases between. This CDR3 comprises 14 residues. The V gene's germline CDR1 is LNHDA and CDR2 SQIVND (reference sequence). This CDR3 is CASSIVGGQFGYTF. CDR3 DNA sequence: TGTGCCAGTAGTATAGTAGGAGGGCAGTTCGGCTACACCTTC.

The gene calls are TRBV5-6 and TRBJ1-1; D remains unclear. Germline V gene data show CDR1 as SGHDT and CDR2 as YYEEEE. This CDR3 is built from 14 residues. V lost 5 bases, J lost 8 bases, and 19 bases lay in between. In DNA form, the CDR3 reads TGTGCCAGCAGTTTGATCAAACCCTGGCCAGAAGCTTTCTTT. Translation gives CASSLIKPWPEAFF.

The chain is built from TRBV6-5 and TRBJ1-5; D remains ambiguous. This CDR3 is built from 13 residues. The germline V and J ends were trimmed by 6 bases and 10 bases, with 16 bases remaining between them. In germline, CDR1 is MNHEY, CDR2 SVGAGI. CDR3 loop: CASSAFKQAPQHF. The CDR3 DNA sequence: TGTGCCAGCAGCGCATTTAAGCAGGCACCCCAGCATTTT.

The chain employs TRBV19 and TRBJ1-6, with D possibly being TRBD1 (6 bases). The CDR3 is made up of 16 amino acids. V was pared by 5 bases and J by 9 bases, with 20 bases between. Per germline, CDR1 LNHDA and CDR2 SQIVND (reference sequence). The CDR3: CASSEGTTGRGSPLHF. The CDR3 DNA reads as TGTGCCAGTAGTGAAGGAACTACAGGGAGAGGTTCACCCCTCCACTTT.

J is TRBJ2-7 and V is TRBV30, with 8 bases that match TRBD1. Germline CDR1 is GTSNPN and CDR2 is SVGIG (reference sequence). CDR3 length equals 12 residues. Unmatched junction bases numbered 4, after V lost 3 bases and J lost 6 bases. The CDR3 nucleotides are TGTGCCTGGAGGTCAGGGGGCGGCGAGCAGTACTTC. This translates into CAWRSGGGEQYF. Supplemented by reference TRBV30 and TRBJ2-7, the full variable domain reads SQTIHQWPATLVQPVGSPLSLECTVEGTSNPNLYWYRQAAGRGLQLLFYSVGIGQISSEVPQNLSASRPQDRQFILSSKKLLLSDSGFYLCAWRSGGGEQYFGPGTRLTVT.

A few counts support this clone. The rearrangement links TRBV12-3 or TRBV12-4 to TRBJ1-1, with D tentatively TRBD1 (6 bases). The CDR3 has 13 amino acids. The V end lost 1 base, the J end lost 5 bases, and 8 bases lay between the germline ends. The CDR3 region is CASSLEGGTEAFF. CDR3 DNA: TGTGCCAGCAGTTTAGAAGGGGGAACTGAAGCTTTCTTT.

The chain links TRBV20-1 to TRBJ2-1; 10 bases map to TRBD1. V shed 3 bases, J shed 9 bases, and the junction held 8 bases outside the gene matches. Germline V gives CDR1 DFQATT, CDR2 SNEGSKA (reference sequence). The CDR3 runs to 14 residues. The CDR3, as DNA: TGCAGTGCTAGTGGGGACAGGGGTTTACCTGAGCAGTTCTTC. Encoded protein: CSASGDRGLPEQFF.

The rearrangement links TRBV6-6 to TRBJ1-2; 9 bases map to TRBD1. CDR1 is MNHNY and CDR2 is SVGAGI in the germline V gene (reference sequence). The trim removed 5 bases at V and 2 bases at J, leaving 12 bases unmatched. The CDR3 has 17 residues. The CDR3 protein is CASSPGQGPSLNYGYTF. CDR3 DNA sequence: TGTGCCAGCAGTCCCGGACAGGGGCCGTCCTTGAACTATGGCTACACCTTC.

This rearrangement joins TRBV7-9 to TRBJ1-1; D is perhaps TRBD1 (5 bases). CDR3 length: 13 residues. V lost 5 bases to trimming and J lost 10 bases, with 17 bases between them. The V gene's germline CDR1 is SEHNR and CDR2 FQNEAQ (reference sequence). For the CDR3, the DNA is TGTGCCAGCAGCCCTGTCGTCAGGGCGAGAGCTTTCTTT. Translation: CASSPVVRARAFF.

A few counts support this clone. V is TRBV5-5 and J is TRBJ1-2; TRBD1 might be the D (5 bases). The CDR3 is made up of 13 amino acids. Trimming cost V 4 bases and J 2 bases, with 9 bases left between them. CDR1 and CDR2 from the germline V gene are SGHKS and YYEKEE (reference sequence). The CDR3 region has the DNA TGTGCCAGCAGCCCAGGGTGGAACTATGGCTACACCTTC. It specifies CASSPGWNYGYTF.

V is TRBV15 and J is TRBJ2-5, with 7 nucleotides matching TRBD2. V shed 5 bases, J shed 0 bases, and the junction held 6 bases outside the gene matches. Per germline, CDR1 LNHNV and CDR2 YYDKDF (reference sequence). The CDR3 sequence is 15 residues long. The CDR3 sequence is CATSFETSYQETQYF. The CDR3 DNA is TGTGCCACCAGCTTCGAGACTAGCTACCAAGAGACCCAGTACTTC.

J is TRBJ1-5 and V is TRBV7-2; D may be TRBD1 (5 bases). CDR3 length equals 16 residues. V was clipped by 2 bases and J by 2 bases, with 13 bases between them. The germline CDR1 and CDR2 sequences are SGHTA and FQGNSA. In nucleotides, the CDR3 is TGTGCCAGCAGCTTAATTGCAGGGAGGGGCAATCAGCCCCAGCATTTT. As protein: CASSLIAGRGNQPQHF.

V gene TRBV7-8 combines with J gene TRBJ1-1, with a weak D call TRBD1 (6 bases). This CDR3 has 14 residues. CDR1 is SGHVS, CDR2 FQNEAQ, per germline. Trimming took 1 base from V and 2 from J, leaving 8 bases between them. Here the CDR3 DNA reads TGTGCCAGCAGCTTAGGGACAGCCAACACTGAAGCTTTCTTT. Translated, it gives CASSLGTANTEAFF.

V usage is TRBV15 and J usage is TRBJ2-5; D perhaps matches TRBD2 (5 bases). Germline V gene data show CDR1 as LNHNV and CDR2 as YYDKDF (reference sequence). The CDR3 spans 19 residues. With 0 bases removed from V and 4 bases from J, the gap between germline ends came to 24 bases. CDR3 DNA sequence: TGTGCCACCAGCAGAGATAAAATATCGGGAAACGTCTACGGAGAGACCCAGTACTTC. Its translation is CATSRDKISGNVYGETQYF.